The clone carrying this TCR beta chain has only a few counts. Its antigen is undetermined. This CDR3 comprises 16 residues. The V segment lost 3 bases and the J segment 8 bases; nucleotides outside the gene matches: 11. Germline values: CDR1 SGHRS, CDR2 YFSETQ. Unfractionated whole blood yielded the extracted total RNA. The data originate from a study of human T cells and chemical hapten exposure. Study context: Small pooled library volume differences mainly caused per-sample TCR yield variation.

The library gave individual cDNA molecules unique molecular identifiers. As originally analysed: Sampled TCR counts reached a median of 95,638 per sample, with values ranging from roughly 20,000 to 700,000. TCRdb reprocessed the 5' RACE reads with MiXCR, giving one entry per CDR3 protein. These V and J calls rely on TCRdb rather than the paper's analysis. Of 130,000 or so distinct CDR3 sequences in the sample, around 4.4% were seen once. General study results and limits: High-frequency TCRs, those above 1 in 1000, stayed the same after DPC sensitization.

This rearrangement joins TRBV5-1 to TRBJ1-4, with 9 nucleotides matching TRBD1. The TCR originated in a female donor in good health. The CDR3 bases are TGCGCCAGCAGCTCCAACACCGGGACAGGGCGCGAAAAACTGTTTTTT. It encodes CASSSNTGTGREKLFF.